A selection of T cell receptor beta chains follows, all from one sample in a study of T cells in Graves' hyperthyroidism and ophthalmopathy. TCRdb re-derived calls from the multiplex PCR reads in MiXCR, one entry per CDR3 protein. The sample shows some 150,000 distinct CDR3 sequences, around 20% of them seen only once. Sample: blood. The origin of the receptors is a woman aged 50 to 60 with Graves' hyperthyroidism that later progressed to Graves' ophthalmopathy. CDR3s include the opening cysteine and the closing phenylalanine or tryptophan. D genes are given only for firm matches. Size is stated for part of the rows, as once, few or many counts, or as a class when the clone is expanded.

CDR3 DNA	CDR3 protein	clone size	V gene	J gene	D gene
TGTGCCAGCAGCTCCGGTATGGGGCTAGCGGGAAGGCAAGAGACCCAGTACTTC	CASSSGMGLAGRQETQYF	many	TRBV6-1	TRBJ2-5	TRBD2
TGTGCCAGCAGCACATCTGGGTTACAAGAGACCCAGTACTTC	CASSTSGLQETQYF	many	TRBV7-2	TRBJ2-5	.
TGTGCCAGCAGGAAGAACACAGGGGACACTGAAGCTTTCTTT	CASRKNTGDTEAFF	.	TRBV6-1	TRBJ1-1	TRBD1
TGTGCCAGCAGCTTGGTGGGTCGTCGGGAGCAGTTCTTC	CASSLVGRREQFF	many	TRBV5-8	TRBJ2-1	.
TGTGCCAGCAGTTTTTACGGGAGAGAAGAGACCCAGTACTTC	CASSFYGREETQYF	many	TRBV28	TRBJ2-5	.
TGCAGTGCTAGACCATCCGGCGGGAGGGCTGGGAACGAGCAGTACTTC	CSARPSGGRAGNEQYF	many	TRBV20-1	TRBJ2-7	TRBD2
TGTGCCAGCAGTTGGAACTACGAGCAGTACTTC	CASSWNYEQYF	many	TRBV28	TRBJ2-7	.
TGTGCCAGCAGTCCCCAGGGGCTCGGACTGTATAGCAATCAGCCCCAGCATTTT	CASSPQGLGLYSNQPQHF	many	TRBV28	TRBJ1-5	.
TGTGCCAGCAGGACGTTTGGGGGGGGACGAACCTATGGCTACACCTTC	CASRTFGGGRTYGYTF	many	TRBV27	TRBJ1-2	.
TGCAGTGCTCCGCGAGCGGGAGGGCTCTACGAGCAGTACTTC	CSAPRAGGLYEQYF	.	TRBV20-1	TRBJ2-7	TRBD2
TGTGCCAGCCTACTCCCCACCCTAGCGGGAGGCAGCACAGATACGCAGTATTTT	CASLLPTLAGGSTDTQYF	many	TRBV28	TRBJ2-3	TRBD2
TGTGCCAGCAGTCCCCCGGGGAGTACGCAGTATTTT	CASSPPGSTQYF	many	TRBV11-2	TRBJ2-3	.
TGTGCCAGCAGTTCACCGACAGGGTTCACTGAAGCTTTCTTT	CASSSPTGFTEAFF	many	TRBV12-3/TRBV12-4	TRBJ1-1	TRBD1
TGCAGTGCGGGCCTCGGGAAAACAACTAATGAAAAACTGTTTTTT	CSAGLGKTTNEKLFF	many	TRBV20-1	TRBJ1-4	.
TGTGCCAGCAGCCCCCAGTCGAACACTGAAGCTTTCTTT	CASSPQSNTEAFF	few	TRBV11-2	TRBJ1-1	.
TGCGCCAGCCGATCAAGGAGCTCCTACAATGAGCAGTTCTTC	CASRSRSSYNEQFF	many	TRBV5-1	TRBJ2-1	.
TGTGCCAGCAGCCGGGACAGCCTGAACACTGAAGCTTTCTTT	CASSRDSLNTEAFF	medium-sized	TRBV3-1	TRBJ1-1	TRBD1
TGTGCCAGCAGCTCCGGACTAGCGGGAGCGCCAAGGAATGAGCAGTTCTTC	CASSSGLAGAPRNEQFF	many	TRBV11-2	TRBJ2-1	TRBD2
TGCGCCAGCAGCCTCAACGCACAGATCGCTGAAGCTTTCTTT	CASSLNAQIAEAFF	many	TRBV4-1	TRBJ1-1	.
TGTGCCAGCTCACCACCAGTAGCGGGAGGTGGCGAGCAGTACTTC	CASSPPVAGGGEQYF	many	TRBV18	TRBJ2-7	TRBD2
TGTGCCAGCAGCCAACAAACAAGTACTCACAGACAGTTCTTC	CASSQQTSTHRQFF	many	TRBV3-1	TRBJ2-1	.
TGTGCCAGCCGCGGGACTAGCGGGAGGGCCGAGCAGTACTTC	CASRGTSGRAEQYF	.	TRBV6-1	TRBJ2-7	TRBD2